This TCR beta chain was sequenced during a study of regulatory T cells in long-lasting Graves disease. As to time point: persistent/refractory GD, antithyroid drugs over 5 years with positive TRAb. PBMCs were the source of the RNA used for TCR sequencing. The CDR3 is made up of 16 amino acids. The germline gives CDR1 SGHVS, CDR2 FQNEAQ. The V segment lost 1 base and the J segment 6 bases; nucleotides outside the gene matches: 8. On this clonotype: The antigen remains unidentified.

The TCR beta library used iRepertoire HTBI primers with Arm-PCR amplification of CDR3. TCRdb re-called the multiplex PCR reads through MiXCR, storing one row per CDR3 protein. The sample has about 450,000 distinct CDR3 sequences, 20% to 30% seen once. Study-level points and caveats: It was in persistent disease that TRBV28, TRBJ1-2 and TRBJ2-5 were favored.

This TCR derives from a female donor with Graves disease. The chain carries TRBV7-8 and TRBJ2-3; 9 bases are a match to TRBD1. The material was peripheral blood mononuclear cells (PBMCs), obtained when the disease was refractory, from a patient treated with antithyroid drugs. CDR3: CASSLGDRGLWDTQYF. Written as DNA, the CDR3 is TGTGCCAGCAGCTTAGGAGACAGGGGGTTGTGGGATACGCAGTATTTT.